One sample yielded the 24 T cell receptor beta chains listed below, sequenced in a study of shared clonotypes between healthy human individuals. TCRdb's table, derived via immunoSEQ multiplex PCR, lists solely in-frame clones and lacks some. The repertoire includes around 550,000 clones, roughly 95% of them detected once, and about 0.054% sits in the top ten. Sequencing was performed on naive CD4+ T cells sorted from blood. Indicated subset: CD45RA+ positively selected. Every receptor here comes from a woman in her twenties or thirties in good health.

The chain's CDR3 is CASSSGQTYEQYF. The CDR3 DNA sequence: TGTGCCAGTAGTTCGGGACAGACCTACGAGCAGTACTTC. The chain uses TRBV19 and TRBJ2-7, with TRBD1 identical over 7 bases. The CDR3 contains 13 residues. CDR1 is LNHDA, CDR2 SQIVND, per germline (reference sequence). V was pared by 5 bases and J by 2 bases, with 3 bases of the junction left unmatched.

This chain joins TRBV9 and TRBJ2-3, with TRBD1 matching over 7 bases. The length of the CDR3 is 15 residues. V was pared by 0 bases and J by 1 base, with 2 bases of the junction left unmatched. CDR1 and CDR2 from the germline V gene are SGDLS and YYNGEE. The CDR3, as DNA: TGTGCCAGCAGCGTAGCTGGGACAGGCACAGATACGCAGTATTTT. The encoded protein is CASSVAGTGTDTQYF.

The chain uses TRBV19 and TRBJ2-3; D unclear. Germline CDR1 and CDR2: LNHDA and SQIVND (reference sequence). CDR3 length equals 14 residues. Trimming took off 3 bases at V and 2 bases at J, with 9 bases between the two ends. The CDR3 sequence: CASSIAHLTDTQYF. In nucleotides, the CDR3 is TGTGCCAGTAGTATCGCTCACCTCACAGATACGCAGTATTTT.

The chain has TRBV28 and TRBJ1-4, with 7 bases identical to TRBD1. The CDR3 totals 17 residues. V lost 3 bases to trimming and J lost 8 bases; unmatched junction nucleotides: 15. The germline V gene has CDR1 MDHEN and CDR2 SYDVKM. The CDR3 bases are TGTGCCAGCAGTTTTTGGAGGCTCGGGACAGTGGGGGAAAAACTGTTTTTT. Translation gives CASSFWRLGTVGEKLFF.

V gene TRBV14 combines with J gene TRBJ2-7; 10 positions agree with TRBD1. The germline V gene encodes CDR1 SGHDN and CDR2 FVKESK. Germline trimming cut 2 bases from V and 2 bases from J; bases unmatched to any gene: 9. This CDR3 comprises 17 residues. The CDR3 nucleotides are TGTGCCAGCAGCCAAAGCACAGACAGGGGGCTACCCTACGAGCAGTACTTC. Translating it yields CASSQSTDRGLPYEQYF.

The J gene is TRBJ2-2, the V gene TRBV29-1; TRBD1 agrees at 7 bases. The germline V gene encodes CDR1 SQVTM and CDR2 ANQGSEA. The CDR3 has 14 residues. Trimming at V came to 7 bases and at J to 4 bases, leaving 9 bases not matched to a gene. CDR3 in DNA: TGCAGCGCCCGACAGGGAAGGGGCACCGGGGAGCTGTTTTTT. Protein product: CSARQGRGTGELFF.

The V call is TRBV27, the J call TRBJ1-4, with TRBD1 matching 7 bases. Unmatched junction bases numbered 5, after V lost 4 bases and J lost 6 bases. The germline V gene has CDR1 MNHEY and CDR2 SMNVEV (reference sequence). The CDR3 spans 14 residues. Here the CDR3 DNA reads TGTGCCAGCAGTTCGACAGGGTATTATGAAAAACTGTTTTTT. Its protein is CASSSTGYYEKLFF.

CDR3 sequence (DNA): TGTGCCAGCAGCCCCTCGGTGGCGGGATCGAGTGAGCAGTTCTTC. Protein sequence: CASSPSVAGSSEQFF. V usage is TRBV11-3 and J usage is TRBJ2-1, with D possibly matching TRBD2 (6 bases). CDR1 and CDR2 (germline): SGHNT, YENEEA. CDR3 length: 15 amino acids. Trimming shortened V by 5 bases and J by 9 bases, and 20 bases separated the two germline ends.

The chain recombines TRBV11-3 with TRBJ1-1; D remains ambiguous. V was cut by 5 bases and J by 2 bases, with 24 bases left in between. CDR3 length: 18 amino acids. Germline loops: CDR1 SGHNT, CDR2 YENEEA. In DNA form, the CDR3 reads TGTGCCAGCAGCGGGCCCACAACTCCGGGCCTACTAAACACTGAAGCTTTCTTT. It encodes CASSGPTTPGLLNTEAFF. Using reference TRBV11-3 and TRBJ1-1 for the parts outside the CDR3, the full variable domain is EAGVVQSPRYKIIEKKQPVAFWCNPISGHNTLYWYLQNLGQGPELLIRYENEEAVDDSQLPKDRFSAERLKGVDSTLKIQPAELGDSAVYLCASSGPTTPGLLNTEAFFGQGTRLTVV.

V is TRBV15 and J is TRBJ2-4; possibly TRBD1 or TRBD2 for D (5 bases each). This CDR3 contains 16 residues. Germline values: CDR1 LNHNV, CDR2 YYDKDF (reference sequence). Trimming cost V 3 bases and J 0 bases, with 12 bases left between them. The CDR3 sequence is CATSRRGWEAKNIQYF. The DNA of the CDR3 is TGTGCCACCAGCAGGAGGGGCTGGGAAGCCAAAAACATTCAGTACTTC. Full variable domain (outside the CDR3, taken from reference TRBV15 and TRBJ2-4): DAMVIQNPRYQVTQFGKPVTLSCSQTLNHNVMYWYQQKSSQAPKLLFHYYDKDFNNEADTPDNFQSRRPNTSFCFLDIRSPGLGDTAMYLCATSRRGWEAKNIQYFGAGTRLSVL.

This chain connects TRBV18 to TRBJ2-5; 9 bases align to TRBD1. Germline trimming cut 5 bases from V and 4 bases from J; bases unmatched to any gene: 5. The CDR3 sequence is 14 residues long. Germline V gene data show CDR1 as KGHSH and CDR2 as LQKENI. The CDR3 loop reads CASSGTGQGETQYF. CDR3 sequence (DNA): TGTGCCAGCTCAGGAACGGGACAGGGAGAGACCCAGTACTTC.

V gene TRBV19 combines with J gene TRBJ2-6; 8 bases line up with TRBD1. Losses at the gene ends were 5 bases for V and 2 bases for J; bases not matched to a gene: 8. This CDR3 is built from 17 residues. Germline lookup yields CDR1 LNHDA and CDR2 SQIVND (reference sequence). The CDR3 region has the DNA TGTGCCAGTAGTTCCGGACAGGGAACTCCTGGGGCCAACGTCCTGACTTTC. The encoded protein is CASSSGQGTPGANVLTF.

In DNA, the CDR3 is TGTGCCAGCAGTTCTAAACAGGGCGACTCCTACAATGAGCAGTTCTTC. Protein: CASSSKQGDSYNEQFF. This chain joins TRBV28 and TRBJ2-1; possible D gene TRBD1, 6 bases. Trimming removed 4 bases from V and 0 bases from J, with 13 bases in between. The germline V gene has CDR1 MDHEN and CDR2 SYDVKM. The CDR3 length is 16 residues. The full variable domain, rest sourced from reference TRBV28 and TRBJ2-1, is DVKVTQSSRYLVKRTGEKVFLECVQDMDHENMFWYRQDPGLGLRLIYFSYDVKMKEKGDIPEGYSVSREKKERFSLILESASTNQTSMYLCASSSKQGDSYNEQFFGPGTRLTVL.

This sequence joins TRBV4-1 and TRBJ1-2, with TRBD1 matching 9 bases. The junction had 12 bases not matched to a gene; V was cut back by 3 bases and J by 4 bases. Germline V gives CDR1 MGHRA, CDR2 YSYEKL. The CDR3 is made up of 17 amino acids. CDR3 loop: CASSHVGTGSEIYGYTF. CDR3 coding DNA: TGCGCCAGCAGCCATGTTGGGACAGGGAGCGAGATCTATGGCTACACCTTC.

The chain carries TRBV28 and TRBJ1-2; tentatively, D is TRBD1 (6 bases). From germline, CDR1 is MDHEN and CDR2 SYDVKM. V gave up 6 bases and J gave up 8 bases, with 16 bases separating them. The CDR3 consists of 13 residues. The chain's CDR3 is CASRLGAELGYTF. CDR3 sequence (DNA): TGTGCCAGCAGACTGGGGGCAGAGCTCGGCTACACCTTC.

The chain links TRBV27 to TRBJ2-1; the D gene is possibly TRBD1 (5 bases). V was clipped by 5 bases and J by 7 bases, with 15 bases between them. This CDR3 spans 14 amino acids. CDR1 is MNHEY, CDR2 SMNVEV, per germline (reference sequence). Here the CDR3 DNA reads TGTGCCAGCAGTCCCCCGGACATTCCGAATGAGCAGTTCTTC. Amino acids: CASSPPDIPNEQFF.

The CDR3 bases are TGTGCCAGTAGTATCCGGACAGTTAATCAGCCCCAGCATTTT. Translated: CASSIRTVNQPQHF. The genes are TRBV19 and TRBJ1-5, with TRBD1 as a possible D gene (6 bases). The CDR3 covers 14 residues. Germline V lookup: CDR1 LNHDA, CDR2 SQIVND (reference sequence). Trimming cost V 3 bases and J 4 bases, with 10 bases left between them.

The CDR3 sequence: CASSSRATYEQYF. The DNA for the CDR3 is TGTGCCAGTAGTTCCCGGGCCACCTACGAGCAGTACTTC. The V gene is TRBV19, the J gene TRBJ2-5; no definite D call. Gene TRBJ2-7 matches the end of the DNA better, so the J call may be wrong. Germline CDR1 and CDR2: LNHDA and SQIVND (reference sequence). This CDR3 spans 13 amino acids.

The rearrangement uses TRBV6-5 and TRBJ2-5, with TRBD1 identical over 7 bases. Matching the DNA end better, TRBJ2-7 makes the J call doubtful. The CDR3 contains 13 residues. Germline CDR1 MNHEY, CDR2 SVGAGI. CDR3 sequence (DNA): TGTGCCAGCAGACCTAGGGACAGTTACGAGCAGTACTTC. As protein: CASRPRDSYEQYF.

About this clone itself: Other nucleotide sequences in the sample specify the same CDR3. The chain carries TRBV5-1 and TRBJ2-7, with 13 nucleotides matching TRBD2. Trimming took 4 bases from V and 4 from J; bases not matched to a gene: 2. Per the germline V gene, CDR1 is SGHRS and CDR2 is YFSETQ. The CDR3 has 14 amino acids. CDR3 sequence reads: CASSLTSGRYEQYF. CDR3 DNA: TGCGCCAGCAGCCTGACTAGCGGGAGGTACGAGCAGTACTTC.

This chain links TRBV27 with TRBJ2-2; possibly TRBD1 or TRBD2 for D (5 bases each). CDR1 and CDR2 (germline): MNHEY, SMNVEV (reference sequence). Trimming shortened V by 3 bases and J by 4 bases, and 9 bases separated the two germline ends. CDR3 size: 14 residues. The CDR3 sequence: CASSFLGGTGELFF. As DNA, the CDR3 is TGTGCCAGCAGTTTCCTTGGGGGCACCGGGGAGCTGTTTTTT.

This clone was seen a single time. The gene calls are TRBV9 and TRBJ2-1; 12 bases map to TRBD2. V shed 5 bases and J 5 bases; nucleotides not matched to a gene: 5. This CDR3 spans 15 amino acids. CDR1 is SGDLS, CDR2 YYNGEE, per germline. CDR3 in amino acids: CASSRTSGTHNEQFF. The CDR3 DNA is TGTGCCAGCAGTCGGACTAGCGGGACCCACAATGAGCAGTTCTTC.

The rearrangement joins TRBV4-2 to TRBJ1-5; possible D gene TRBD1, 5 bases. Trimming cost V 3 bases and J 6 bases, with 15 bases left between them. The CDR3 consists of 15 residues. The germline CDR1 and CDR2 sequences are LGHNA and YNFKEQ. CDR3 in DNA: TGTGCCAGCAGCCAGGATATAATGGGGGTTCAGCCCCAGCATTTT. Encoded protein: CASSQDIMGVQPQHF.

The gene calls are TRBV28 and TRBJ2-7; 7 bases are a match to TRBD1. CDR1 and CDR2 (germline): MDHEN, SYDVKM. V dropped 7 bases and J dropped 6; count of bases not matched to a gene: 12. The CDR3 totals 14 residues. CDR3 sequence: CASTAYRGRGEQYF. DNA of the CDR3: TGTGCCAGCACCGCCTACAGGGGCCGGGGCGAGCAGTACTTC. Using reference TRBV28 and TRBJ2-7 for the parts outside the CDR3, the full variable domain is DVKVTQSSRYLVKRTGEKVFLECVQDMDHENMFWYRQDPGLGLRLIYFSYDVKMKEKGDIPEGYSVSREKKERFSLILESASTNQTSMYLCASTAYRGRGEQYFGPGTRLTVT.